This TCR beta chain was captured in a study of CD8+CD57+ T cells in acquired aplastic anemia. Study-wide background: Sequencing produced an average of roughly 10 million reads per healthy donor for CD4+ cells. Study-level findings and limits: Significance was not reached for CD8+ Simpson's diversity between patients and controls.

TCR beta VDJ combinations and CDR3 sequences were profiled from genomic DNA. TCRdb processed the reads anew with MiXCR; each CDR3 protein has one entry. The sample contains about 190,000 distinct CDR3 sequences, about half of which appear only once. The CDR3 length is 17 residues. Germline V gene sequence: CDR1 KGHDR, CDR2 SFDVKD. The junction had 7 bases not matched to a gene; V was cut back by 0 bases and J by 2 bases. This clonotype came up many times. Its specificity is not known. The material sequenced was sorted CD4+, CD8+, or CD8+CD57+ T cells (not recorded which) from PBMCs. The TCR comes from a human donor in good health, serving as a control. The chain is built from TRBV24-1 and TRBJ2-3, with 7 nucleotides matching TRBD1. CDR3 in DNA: TGTGCCACCAGTGATTTGAGGGGCAGGGGGAACACAGATACGCAGTATTTT. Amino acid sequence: CATSDLRGRGNTDTQYF.